These 13 T cell receptor beta chains were sequenced from one sample in a study of T cells in Graves' hyperthyroidism and ophthalmopathy. TCR beta CDR3 regions were amplified from RNA. During a first-round RT-PCR of the TCR CDR3, the HTBI primer set was used. One entry per CDR3 protein results from TCRdb running MiXCR on the multiplex PCR reads. The sample shows 300,000 to 450,000 distinct CDR3 sequences, 20% to 25% of them seen only once. Sequences were obtained from blood. The source is a man aged 45 to 65 with Graves' hyperthyroidism.

There are many counts of this clonotype. The chain is built from TRBV6-1 and TRBJ1-1, with D perhaps matching TRBD1 (6 bases). The CDR3 is 15 residues long. Trimming removed 1 base at V and 6 bases at J, with 15 bases between. Germline CDR1 reads MNHNS; CDR2 reads SASEGT. CDR3 protein: CASSEGGGQASEAFF. CDR3 in DNA: TGTGCCAGCAGTGAAGGGGGGGGACAAGCGTCTGAAGCTTTCTTT.

This clonotype was found many times. The chain links TRBV3-1 to TRBJ2-1; D gene ambiguous. CDR3 length: 11 amino acids. Deletions cut 4 bases from V and 8 bases from J, with 6 bases between. Germline CDR1 reads LGHDT; CDR2 reads YNNKEL (reference sequence). The CDR3: CASSRRDEQFF. The CDR3 region has the DNA TGTGCCAGCAGCCGTCGGGATGAGCAGTTCTTC.

The J gene is TRBJ2-2, the V gene TRBV6-1; 7 nucleotides match TRBD2. The germline gives CDR1 MNHNS, CDR2 SASEGT. After removal of 11 bases from V and 5 bases from J, the junction contained 8 bases not matched to a gene. The CDR3 contains 13 residues. CDR3 sequence: CAFRTSATGELFF. CDR3 DNA sequence: TGTGCCTTCCGGACTAGTGCGACCGGGGAGCTGTTTTTT.

V gene TRBV5-1 combines with J gene TRBJ2-7, with TRBD1 matching over 9 bases. The germline V gene encodes CDR1 SGHRS and CDR2 YFSETQ. The length of the CDR3 is 14 residues. V was pared by 3 bases and J by 4 bases, with 5 bases of the junction left unmatched. CDR3 DNA sequence: TGCGCCAGCAGCTCGGACAGGGGACTTTACGAGCAGTACTTC. It encodes CASSSDRGLYEQYF.

Concerning this clonotype: One base away lies a much larger clone, so this may be a sequencing read error. The chain uses TRBV20-1 and TRBJ2-7, with TRBD2 matching 7 bases. Germline CDR1 DFQATT, CDR2 SNEGSKA (reference sequence). The V gene end was trimmed by 0 bases and the J gene end by 5 bases; junction bases not matched to a gene: 10. The CDR3 consists of 15 residues. The CDR3 spells CSARDPRGRAHEQYF. CDR3 nucleotide sequence: TGCAGTGCTAGAGACCCGCGGGGGAGGGCCCACGAGCAGTACTTC.

This clonotype came up many times. The chain links TRBV30 to TRBJ1-1, with 7 bases identical to TRBD1. Germline V gives CDR1 GTSNPN, CDR2 SVGIG (reference sequence). The V segment lost 8 bases and the J segment 10 bases; nucleotides outside the gene matches: 10. The CDR3 covers 11 residues. The CDR3 protein is CAGDRAGGAFF. The CDR3 DNA reads as TGTGCCGGAGATCGAGCAGGGGGAGCTTTCTTT.

The gene calls are TRBV5-1 and TRBJ1-1; D unclear. The germline V gene encodes CDR1 SGHRS and CDR2 YFSETQ. Trimming removed 0 bases at V and 3 bases at J, with 9 bases between. CDR3 length equals 14 residues. CDR3 DNA sequence: TGCGCCAGCAGCTTGGGTGTATTGGACACTGAAGCTTTCTTT. This gives the protein CASSLGVLDTEAFF.

This clonotype was counted many times. Here the CDR3 DNA reads TGCAGTGCTCAATCTATAACGGGACTAGGATTGGAGACCCAGTACTTC. Translation: CSAQSITGLGLETQYF. This chain links TRBV20-1 with TRBJ2-5, with TRBD2 matching 8 bases. The germline V gene has CDR1 DFQATT and CDR2 SNEGSKA (reference sequence). This CDR3 has 16 residues. The V segment lost 5 bases and the J segment 5 bases; nucleotides outside the gene matches: 16.

The chain carries TRBV7-8 and TRBJ1-5, with 7 bases that match TRBD1. This CDR3 spans 13 amino acids. Trimming removed 6 bases from V and 4 bases from J; junction bases left unmatched: 3. Germline CDR1 SGHVS, CDR2 FQNEAQ. The DNA for the CDR3 is TGTGCCAGCAGGCGGGACAGAAATCAGCCCCAGCATTTT. This encodes CASRRDRNQPQHF.

This clonotype has ten or more counts. The chain uses TRBV2 and TRBJ2-1; the D is unclear. There are 16 residues in the CDR3. V shed 4 bases and J shed 5 bases, with 18 bases lying between them. Germline loops: CDR1 SNHLY, CDR2 FYNNEI. CDR3 coding DNA: TGTGCCAGCAGTGGATCTTTCGGGTCGATCGACAATGAGCAGTTCTTC. Translation: CASSGSFGSIDNEQFF.

The chain links TRBV27 to TRBJ1-2, with TRBD1 matching 8 bases. Germline CDR1 MNHEY, CDR2 SMNVEV (reference sequence). With V trimmed by 10 bases and J by 4 bases, 17 bases remained unmatched. The CDR3 covers 16 residues. CDR3 bases: TGTGCCACCAGGGGGGGACAGGCGGCTTTTGGCTATGGCTACACCTTC. It encodes CATRGGQAAFGYGYTF.

At least ten counts were recorded for this clonotype. The chain is built from TRBV9 and TRBJ1-1; D remains unclear. CDR3 length: 13 amino acids. V was shortened by 3 bases and J by 0 bases, with 6 bases between the two germline ends. Per the germline V gene, CDR1 is SGDLS and CDR2 is YYNGEE. In DNA, the CDR3 is TGTGCCAGCAGCGGAAAGTTGAACACTGAAGCTTTCTTT. Its translation: CASSGKLNTEAFF.

This clonotype was observed a handful of times. As DNA, the CDR3 is TGCGCCAGCAGCCCGCGCGGACAGGGGCCCGAGCAGTACTTC. Translating it yields CASSPRGQGPEQYF. The rearrangement uses TRBV4-1 and TRBJ2-7; 9 nucleotides agree with TRBD1. V lost 4 bases and J lost 6; bases outside the gene matches: 7. Germline loops: CDR1 MGHRA, CDR2 YSYEKL. CDR3 length: 14 residues.